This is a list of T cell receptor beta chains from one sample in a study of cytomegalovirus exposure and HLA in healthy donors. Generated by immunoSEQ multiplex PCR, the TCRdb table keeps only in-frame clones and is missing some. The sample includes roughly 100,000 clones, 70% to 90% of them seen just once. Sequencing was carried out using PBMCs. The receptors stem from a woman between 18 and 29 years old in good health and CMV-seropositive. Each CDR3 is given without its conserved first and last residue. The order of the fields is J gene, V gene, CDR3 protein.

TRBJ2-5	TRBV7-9	ASSTGYQETQY
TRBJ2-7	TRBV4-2	ASSQDGTNDYEQY
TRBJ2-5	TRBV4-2	ASSQEVAVVETQY
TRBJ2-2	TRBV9	ASSPRPSVSFTGELF
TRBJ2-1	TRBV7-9	ASSSPSGYNEQF
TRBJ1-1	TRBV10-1	ASSEQANTEAF
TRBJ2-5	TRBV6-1	ASSPGQGQETQY
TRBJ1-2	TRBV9	ASSARGIGEPYGYT
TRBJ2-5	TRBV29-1	SVPATSGGQETQY
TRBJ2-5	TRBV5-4	ASSSTGAQETQY
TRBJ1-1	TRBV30	AWSGAGGGRGTEAF
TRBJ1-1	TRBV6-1	ASSDPATGKGNTEAF
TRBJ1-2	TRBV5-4	ASSLLGGGGYGYT
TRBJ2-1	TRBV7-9	ASSLVAGLNWNEQF
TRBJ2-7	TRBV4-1	ASSWDRAYEQY
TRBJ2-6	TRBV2	ASSAGTGFLGANVLT
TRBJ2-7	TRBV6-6	ASSAPGQSLGEQY
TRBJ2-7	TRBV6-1	ASSDRLADDFEQY
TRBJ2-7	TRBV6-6	ASIGTLSPEQY
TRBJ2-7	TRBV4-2	ASSQETFSSYEQY
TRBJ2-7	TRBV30	AWSVKVATSRPRQY
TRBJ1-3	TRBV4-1	ASSQGVGVSGNTIY
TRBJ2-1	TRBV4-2	ASSLPTSTTHNEQF
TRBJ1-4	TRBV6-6	ASSYARDRGMEKLF
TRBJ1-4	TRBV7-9	SSSLGDRGLDEKLF
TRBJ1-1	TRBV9	ASSVGVREPNTEAF